This T cell receptor (delta chain) was profiled in a study of γδ T cells in repeated Plasmodium falciparum infection. Study-level information: Donors were malaria-exposed Malian children or age- and gender-matched Australian children. Some Malian samples span acute malaria episodes; others come from no-transmission periods.

This clone was seen a few times. This DNA's translation and the protein TCRdb lists, from a much larger clone, do not match at residue 4, likely due to a read error; the protein shown is translated from the DNA. Flow sorting of PBMC yielded separate Vgamma9/Vdelta2+ and Vdelta2-negative gammadelta T cell populations for bulk repertoire analysis. CDR3 size: 23 residues. CDR1 is TSWWSYY and CDR2 is QGS in the germline V gene. TCRdb reprocessed the multiplex PCR reads through CATT. The repertoire holds some 100,000 delta-chain clones, with approximately 1.5% as singletons. Material for sequencing was gamma-delta T cells from blood. The chain is built from TRDV1 and TRDJ1; TRDD3 might be the D (6 bases). TCRdb lists no J gene, so it was determined here by aligning the DNA to germline. The receptor was derived from a pool of human donors (malaria-infected and uninfected, not separated). The CDR3 is CALEELPLLSNPWGSHYTDKLIF. CDR3 in DNA: TGTGCTCTTGAGGAACTTCCATTACTTTCGAACCCTTGGGGATCCCATTACACCGATAAACTCATCTTT.